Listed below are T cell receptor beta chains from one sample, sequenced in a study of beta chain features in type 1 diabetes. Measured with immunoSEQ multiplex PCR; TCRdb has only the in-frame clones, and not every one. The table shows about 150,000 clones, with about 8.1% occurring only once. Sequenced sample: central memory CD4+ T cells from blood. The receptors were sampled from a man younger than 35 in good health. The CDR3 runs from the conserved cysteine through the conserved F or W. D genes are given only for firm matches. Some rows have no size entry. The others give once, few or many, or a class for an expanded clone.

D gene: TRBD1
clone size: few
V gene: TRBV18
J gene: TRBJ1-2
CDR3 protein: CASSPDRDYGYTF
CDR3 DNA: TGTGCCAGCTCACCTGACAGGGACTATGGCTACACCTTC

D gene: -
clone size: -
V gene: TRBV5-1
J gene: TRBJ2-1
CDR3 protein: CASSMTAPVTNNEQFF
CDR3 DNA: TGCGCCAGCAGCATGACAGCCCCAGTGACCAACAATGAGCAGTTCTTC

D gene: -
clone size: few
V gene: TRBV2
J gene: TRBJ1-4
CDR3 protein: CASSRATNEKLFF
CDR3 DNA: TGTGCCAGCAGTCGGGCAACTAATGAAAAACTGTTTTTT

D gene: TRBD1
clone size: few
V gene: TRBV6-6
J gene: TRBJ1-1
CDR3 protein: CASSSKSGQGNTEAFF
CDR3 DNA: TGTGCCAGCAGTTCGAAGTCCGGACAGGGGAACACTGAAGCTTTCTTT

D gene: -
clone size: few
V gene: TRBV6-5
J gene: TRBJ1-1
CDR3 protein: CASSYGQKNTEAFF
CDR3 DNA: TGTGCCAGCAGTTACGGACAAAAGAACACTGAAGCTTTCTTT

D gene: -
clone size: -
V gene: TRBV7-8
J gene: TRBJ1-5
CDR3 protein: CASSSGGQPQHF
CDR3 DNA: TGTGCCAGCAGCTCTGGAGGTCAGCCCCAGCATTTT

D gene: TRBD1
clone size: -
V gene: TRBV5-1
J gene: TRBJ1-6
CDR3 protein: CASSFRGRNSPLHF
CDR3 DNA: TGCGCCAGCAGCTTCAGGGGGAGGAATTCACCCCTCCACTTT

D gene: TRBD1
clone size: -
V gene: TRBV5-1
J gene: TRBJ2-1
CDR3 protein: CASSFPAGTDSYNEQFF
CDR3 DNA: TGCGCCAGCAGCTTCCCCGCCGGGACAGACTCCTACAATGAGCAGTTCTTC

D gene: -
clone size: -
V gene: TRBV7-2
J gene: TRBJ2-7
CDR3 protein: CASSTSEAGNKQYF
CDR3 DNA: TGTGCCAGCAGCACTAGTGAGGCGGGGAATAAGCAGTACTTC

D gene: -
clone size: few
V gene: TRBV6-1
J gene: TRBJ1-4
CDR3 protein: CASSEREEKLFF
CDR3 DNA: TGTGCCAGCAGTGAACGAGAGGAAAAACTGTTTTTT

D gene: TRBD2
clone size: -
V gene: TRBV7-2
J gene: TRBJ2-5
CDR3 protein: CASSHGGETQYF
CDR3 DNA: TGTGCCAGCAGCCACGGGGGGGAGACCCAGTACTTC

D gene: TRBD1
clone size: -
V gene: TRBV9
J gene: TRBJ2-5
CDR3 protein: CASSVLTGGQETQYF
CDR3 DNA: TGTGCCAGCAGCGTCCTGACAGGGGGCCAAGAGACCCAGTACTTC

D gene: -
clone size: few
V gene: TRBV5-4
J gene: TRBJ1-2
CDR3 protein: CASSLGQLYGYTF
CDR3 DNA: TGTGCCAGCAGCTTGGGACAGCTCTATGGCTACACCTTC

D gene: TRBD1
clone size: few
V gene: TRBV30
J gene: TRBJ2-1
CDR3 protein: CAWSTGFTEQFF
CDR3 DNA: TGTGCCTGGTCGACAGGGTTTACTGAGCAGTTCTTC

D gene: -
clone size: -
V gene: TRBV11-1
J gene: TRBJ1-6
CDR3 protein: CATAQGKNSPLHF
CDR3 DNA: TGTGCTACAGCGCAGGGTAAAAATTCACCCCTCCACTTT

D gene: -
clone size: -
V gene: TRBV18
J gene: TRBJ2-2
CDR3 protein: CASSSGTSNTGELFF
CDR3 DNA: TGTGCCAGCTCATCCGGGACATCGAACACCGGGGAGCTGTTTTTT

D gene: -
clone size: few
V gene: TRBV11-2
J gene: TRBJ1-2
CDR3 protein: CASSLGRDGYTF
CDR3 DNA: TGTGCCAGCAGCTTAGGCAGGGATGGCTACACCTTC

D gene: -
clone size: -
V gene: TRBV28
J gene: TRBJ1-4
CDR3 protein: CASSYGGGLEEKLFF
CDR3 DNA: TGTGCCAGCTCATACGGGGGGGGTCTAGAGGAAAAACTGTTTTTT

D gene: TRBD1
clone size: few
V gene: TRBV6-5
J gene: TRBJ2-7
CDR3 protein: CASLGTDYEQYF
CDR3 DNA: TGTGCCAGCCTCGGGACAGATTACGAGCAGTACTTC

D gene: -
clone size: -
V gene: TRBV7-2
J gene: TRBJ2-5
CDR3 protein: CASSLDRETQYF
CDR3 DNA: TGTGCCAGCAGCTTAGATCGGGAGACCCAGTACTTC

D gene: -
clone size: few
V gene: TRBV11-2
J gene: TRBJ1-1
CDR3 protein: CASTRGIGRMNTEAFF
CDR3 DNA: TGTGCCAGCACCCGAGGGATAGGACGGATGAACACTGAAGCTTTCTTT

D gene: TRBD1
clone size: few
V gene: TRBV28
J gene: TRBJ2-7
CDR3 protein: CASSGGTGTYEQYF
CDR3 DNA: TGTGCCAGCAGTGGCGGGACAGGAACCTACGAGCAGTACTTC

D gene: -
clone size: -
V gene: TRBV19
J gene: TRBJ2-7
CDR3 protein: CASSSGAGTGSYEQYF
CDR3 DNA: TGTGCCAGTAGCTCCGGGGCCGGGACTGGCTCCTACGAGCAGTACTTC

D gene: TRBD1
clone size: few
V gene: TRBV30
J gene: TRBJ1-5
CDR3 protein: CAWTRDRDNQPQHF
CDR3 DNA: TGTGCCTGGACTCGGGACAGGGACAATCAGCCCCAGCATTTT

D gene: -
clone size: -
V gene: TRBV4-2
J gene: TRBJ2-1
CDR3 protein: CASSQLFDRDNEQFF
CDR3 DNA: TGTGCCAGCAGCCAACTTTTTGACAGAGACAATGAGCAGTTCTTC

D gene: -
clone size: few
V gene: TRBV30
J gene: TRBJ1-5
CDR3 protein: CAWSGGQGPNQPQHF
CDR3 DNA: TGTGCCTGGAGTGGAGGCCAGGGGCCGAATCAGCCCCAGCATTTT

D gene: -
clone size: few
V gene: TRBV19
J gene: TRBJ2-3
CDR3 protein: CASSITVGADTQYF
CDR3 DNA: TGTGCCAGTAGTATTACGGTGGGGGCCGATACGCAGTATTTT

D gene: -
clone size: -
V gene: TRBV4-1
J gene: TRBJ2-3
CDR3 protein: CASSQDPGYTDTQYF
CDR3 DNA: TGCGCCAGCAGCCAAGATCCGGGTTACACAGATACGCAGTATTTT

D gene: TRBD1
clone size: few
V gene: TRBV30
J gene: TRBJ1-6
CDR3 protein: CAWSERTGGHNSPLHF
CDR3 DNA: TGTGCCTGGAGTGAGCGAACAGGGGGCCATAATTCACCCCTCCACTTT

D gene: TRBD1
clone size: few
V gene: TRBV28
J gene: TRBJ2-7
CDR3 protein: CASSLRDRLGYEQYF
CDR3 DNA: TGTGCCAGCAGTTTAAGGGACAGACTTGGGTACGAGCAGTACTTC

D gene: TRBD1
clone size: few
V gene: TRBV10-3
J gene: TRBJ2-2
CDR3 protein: CAISQGERTGELFF
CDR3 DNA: TGTGCCATCAGTCAGGGGGAAAGGACCGGGGAGCTGTTTTTT

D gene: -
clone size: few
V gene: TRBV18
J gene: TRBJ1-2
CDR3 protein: CASSPTSANYGYTF
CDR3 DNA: TGTGCCAGCTCACCAACCTCGGCTAACTATGGCTACACCTTC

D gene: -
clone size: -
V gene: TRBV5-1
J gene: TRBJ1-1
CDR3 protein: CASSTGHGGDTEAFF
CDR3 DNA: TGCGCCAGCAGCACGGGCCACGGCGGGGACACTGAAGCTTTCTTT

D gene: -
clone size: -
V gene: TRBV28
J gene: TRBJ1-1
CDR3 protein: CASSRPGTSTEAFF
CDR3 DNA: TGTGCCAGCAGTCGCCCTGGGACAAGCACTGAAGCTTTCTTT

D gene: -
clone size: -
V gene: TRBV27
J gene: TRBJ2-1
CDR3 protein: CASSTTRDWEQFF
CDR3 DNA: TGTGCCAGCAGCACGACCCGGGATTGGGAGCAGTTCTTC

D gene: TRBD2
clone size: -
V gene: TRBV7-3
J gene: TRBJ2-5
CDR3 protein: CASSPTSVQETQYF
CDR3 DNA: TGTGCCAGCAGCCCAACTAGCGTGCAAGAGACCCAGTACTTC

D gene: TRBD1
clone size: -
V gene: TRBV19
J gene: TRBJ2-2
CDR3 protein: CASSVTGDTGELFF
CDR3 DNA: TGTGCCAGTAGTGTAACAGGGGACACCGGGGAGCTGTTTTTT

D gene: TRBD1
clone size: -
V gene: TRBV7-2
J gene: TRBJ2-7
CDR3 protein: CASSDSGTATYEQYF
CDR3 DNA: TGTGCCAGCAGCGATTCCGGGACAGCCACCTACGAGCAGTACTTC

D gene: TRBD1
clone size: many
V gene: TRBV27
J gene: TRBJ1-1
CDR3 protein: CASSKWAGTGIPMNTEAFF
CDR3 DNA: TGTGCCAGCAGTAAATGGGCCGGGACAGGGATCCCCATGAACACTGAAGCTTTCTTT

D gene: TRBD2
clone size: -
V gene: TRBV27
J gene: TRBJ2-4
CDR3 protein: CASSFSSGRARLAKNIQYF
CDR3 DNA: TGTGCCAGCAGTTTCAGTAGCGGGAGGGCCAGACTAGCCAAAAACATTCAGTACTTC

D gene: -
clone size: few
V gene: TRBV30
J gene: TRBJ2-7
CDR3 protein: CAWSPPRDLTYEQYF
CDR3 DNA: TGTGCCTGGAGTCCCCCCCGCGACTTGACCTACGAGCAGTACTTC

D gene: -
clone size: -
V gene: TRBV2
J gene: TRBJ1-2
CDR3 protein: CASSDQGLAYGYTF
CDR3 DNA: TGTGCCAGCAGTGATCAGGGGCTTGCCTATGGCTACACCTTC

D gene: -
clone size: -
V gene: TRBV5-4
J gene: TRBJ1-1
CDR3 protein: CASSQVSGRTEAFF
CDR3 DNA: TGTGCCAGCAGCCAAGTATCAGGGAGGACTGAAGCTTTCTTT

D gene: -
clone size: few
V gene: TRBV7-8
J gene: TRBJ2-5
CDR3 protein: CASSLTRSQETQYF
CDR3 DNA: TGTGCCAGCAGCTTAACGAGGTCCCAAGAGACCCAGTACTTC

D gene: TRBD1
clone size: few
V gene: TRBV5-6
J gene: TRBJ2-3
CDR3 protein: CASSWTGQGRITDTQYF
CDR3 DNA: TGTGCCAGCAGCTGGACCGGACAGGGGAGGATCACAGATACGCAGTATTTT

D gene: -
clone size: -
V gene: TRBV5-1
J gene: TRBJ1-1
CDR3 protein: CASSLTGPGWDTEAFF
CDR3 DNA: TGCGCCAGCAGCTTGACAGGGCCGGGGTGGGACACTGAAGCTTTCTTT

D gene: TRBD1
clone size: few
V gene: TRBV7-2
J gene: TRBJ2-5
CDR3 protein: CASSPRTGRQETQYF
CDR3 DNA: TGTGCCAGCAGCCCCAGGACAGGGAGACAAGAGACCCAGTACTTC

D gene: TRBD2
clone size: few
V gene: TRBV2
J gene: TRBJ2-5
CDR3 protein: CASSAGLGGRAQETQYF
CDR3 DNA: TGTGCCAGCAGTGCCGGGTTAGGCGGGAGGGCCCAGGAGACCCAGTACTTC

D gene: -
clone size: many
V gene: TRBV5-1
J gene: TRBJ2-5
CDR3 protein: CASSGGTHQETQYF
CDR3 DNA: TGCGCCAGCAGCGGCGGGACCCACCAAGAGACCCAGTACTTC

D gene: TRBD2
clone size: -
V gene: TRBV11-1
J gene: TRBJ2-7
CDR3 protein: CASSSSGSMPGEQYF
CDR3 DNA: TGTGCCAGCAGCAGTAGCGGGAGTATGCCAGGCGAGCAGTACTTC

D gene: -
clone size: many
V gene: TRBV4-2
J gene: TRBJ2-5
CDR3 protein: CASSQDLDFQETQYF
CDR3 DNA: TGTGCCAGCAGCCAAGATCTAGACTTCCAAGAGACCCAGTACTTC